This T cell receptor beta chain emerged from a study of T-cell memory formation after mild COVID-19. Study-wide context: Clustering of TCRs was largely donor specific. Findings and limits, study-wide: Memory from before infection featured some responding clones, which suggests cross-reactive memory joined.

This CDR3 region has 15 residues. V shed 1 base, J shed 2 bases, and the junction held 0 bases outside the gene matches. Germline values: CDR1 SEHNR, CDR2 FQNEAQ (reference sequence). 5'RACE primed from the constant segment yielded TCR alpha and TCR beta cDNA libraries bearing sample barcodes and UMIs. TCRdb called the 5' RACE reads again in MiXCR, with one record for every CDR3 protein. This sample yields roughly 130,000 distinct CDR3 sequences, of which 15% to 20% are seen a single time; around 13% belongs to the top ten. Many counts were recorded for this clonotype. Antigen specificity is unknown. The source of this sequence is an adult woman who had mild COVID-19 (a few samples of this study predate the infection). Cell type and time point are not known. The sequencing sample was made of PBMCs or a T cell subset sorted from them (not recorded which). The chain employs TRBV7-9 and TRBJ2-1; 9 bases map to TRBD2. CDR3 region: CASSLGGRAYNEQFF. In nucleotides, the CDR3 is TGTGCCAGCAGCTTAGGCGGGAGGGCCTACAATGAGCAGTTCTTC.